This T cell receptor (beta chain) is drawn from a study of control samples from healthy donors and cancer patients. The repertoire was sequenced with immunoSEQ multiplex PCR; TCRdb's copy has only in-frame clones and lacks some. Of 50,000 or so clones in the sample, approximately 93% were seen once. Germline V lookup: CDR1 SNHLY, CDR2 FYNNEI. This CDR3 is built from 13 residues. The V gene lost 2 bases and the J gene lost 7 bases, with 8 bases spanning the gap. This chain links TRBV2 with TRBJ2-2, with D unresolved. The material sequenced was PBMCs. This TCR derives from a woman aged 45-60 years with head and neck cancer. Here the CDR3 DNA reads TGTGCCAGCAGTGAACTAAGGGACGGGGAGCTGTTTTTT. Translating gives CASSELRDGELFF.